A single sample is the source of the 27 T cell receptor beta chains below, sequenced in a study of cytomegalovirus exposure and HLA in healthy donors (dated by TCRdb to about 2017). The library relied on the immunoSEQ multiplex PCR assay. The multiplex PCR relied on a mix of 60 forward primers for TCR Vbeta segments and 13 reverse primers for TCR Jbeta segments. This is the immuneACCESS table as TCRdb keeps it, with only in-frame sequences that have V and J called. A part of the clones is gone; compared with another copy, unresolved V genes explain less than half, and the rest is unexplained. This sample's table carries around 76,000 clones. The leading ten clones occupy approximately 5.4% of the sample. Sequencing was carried out using PBMCs. The receptors here all came from a man aged 35 to 55 in good health and CMV-seronegative.

The chain joins TRBV18 to TRBJ2-5, with D uncertain. V was trimmed by 3 bases and J by 5 bases, leaving 16 bases between them. This CDR3 has 15 amino acids. Germline CDR1 reads KGHSH; CDR2 reads LQKENI. The CDR3 sequence is CASSPEISGGETQYF. The CDR3 DNA reads as TGTGCCAGCTCACCGGAAATTTCAGGTGGGGAGACCCAGTACTTC.

V and J are TRBV15 and TRBJ2-7; 8 nucleotides match TRBD2. Germline V gene data show CDR1 as LNHNV and CDR2 as YYDKDF (reference sequence). The J segment lost 0 bases and the V segment lost 1 base, leaving 2 bases of the junction unmatched. The CDR3 runs to 15 residues. The CDR3 region has the DNA TGTGCCACCAGCAGAGTAGCGGGAAGCTCCTACGAGCAGTACTTC. This gives the protein CATSRVAGSSYEQYF.

The chain joins TRBV7-8 to TRBJ2-7, with 9 nucleotides matching TRBD2. V lost 2 bases and J lost 6; bases outside the gene matches: 14. Germline V lookup: CDR1 SGHVS, CDR2 FQNEAQ. CDR3 size: 17 residues. CDR3 sequence reads: CASSLRRVLVSGSEQYF. The CDR3 DNA follows: TGTGCCAGCAGCTTAAGGAGGGTCTTAGTTAGCGGGAGCGAGCAGTACTTC. The full variable domain, with the rest looked up from reference TRBV7-8 and TRBJ2-7, is GAGVSQSPRYKVAKRGQDVALRCDPISGHVSLFWYQQALGQGPEFLTYFQNEAQLDKSGLPSDRFFAERPEGSVSTLKIQRTQQEDSAVYLCASSLRRVLVSGSEQYFGPGTRLTVT.

V is TRBV7-9 and J is TRBJ1-1; 10 nucleotides line up with TRBD1. Germline values: CDR1 SEHNR, CDR2 FQNEAQ (reference sequence). The length of the CDR3 is 15 residues. With 5 bases clipped from V and 1 base from J, the junction kept 4 bases outside the gene matches. CDR3 region: CASSETGGENTEAFF. DNA of the CDR3: TGTGCCAGCAGCGAGACAGGGGGCGAGAACACTGAAGCTTTCTTT.

Here the CDR3 DNA reads TGCGCCAGCAGCTTGGATCTAGCGGGGGGCCGCACAGATACGCAGTATTTT. Amino acid sequence: CASSLDLAGGRTDTQYF. The rearrangement uses TRBV5-1 and TRBJ2-3; 11 nucleotides line up with TRBD2. This CDR3 has 17 amino acids. Germline CDR1 SGHRS, CDR2 YFSETQ. V was clipped by 0 bases and J by 1 base; unmatched bases: 4. The variable domain in full, with the rest retrieved from reference TRBV5-1 and TRBJ2-3, is KAGVTQTPRYLIKTRGQQVTLSCSPISGHRSVSWYQQTPGQGLQFLFEYFSETQRNKGNFPGRFSGRQFSNSRSEMNVSTLELGDSALYLCASSLDLAGGRTDTQYFGPGTRLTVL.

This chain connects TRBV2 to TRBJ2-3, with 12 bases identical to TRBD2. This CDR3 spans 17 amino acids. J was trimmed by 0 bases and V by 10 bases; bases with no gene match: 11. CDR1 and CDR2 from the germline V gene are SNHLY and FYNNEI. This chain's CDR3 is CATSGTSGFRSTDTQYF. In DNA form, the CDR3 reads TGTGCCACCTCCGGGACTAGCGGGTTTCGGAGCACAGATACGCAGTATTTT.

The genes are TRBV28 and TRBJ1-4; TRBD1 matches 10 bases. The CDR3 spans 15 residues. Germline loops: CDR1 MDHEN, CDR2 SYDVKM. The V and J ends lost 10 bases and 8 bases, in that order; junction bases with no gene match: 13. The CDR3 DNA reads as TGTGCCACCTACTCGGGACAGGGGCGGTGGGAAAAACTGTTTTTT. Its protein product is CATYSGQGRWEKLFF.

The chain links TRBV2 to TRBJ1-1, with 8 bases that match TRBD1. The CDR3 is 13 residues long. Germline lookup yields CDR1 SNHLY and CDR2 FYNNEI. The trim removed 8 bases at V and 4 bases at J, leaving 6 bases unmatched. The CDR3, as DNA: TGTGCCAGCCTGATAGGACAGGGCACTGAAGCTTTCTTT. Translated: CASLIGQGTEAFF.

The chain has TRBV7-8 and TRBJ2-1; 7 bases are shared with TRBD1. The CDR3 has 13 amino acids. CDR1 SGHVS and CDR2 FQNEAQ come from the germline V gene. The junction had 7 bases not matched to a gene; V was cut back by 6 bases and J by 8 bases. The chain's CDR3 is CASRQGTKYEQFF. In DNA, the CDR3 is TGTGCCAGCAGACAGGGGACAAAGTATGAGCAGTTCTTC.

V usage is TRBV5-1 and J usage is TRBJ1-5, with D uncertain. The CDR3 is 13 amino acids. V was trimmed by 0 bases and J by 4 bases, leaving 5 bases between them. The germline V gene encodes CDR1 SGHRS and CDR2 YFSETQ. The CDR3 nucleotides read TGCGCCAGCAGCTTGGGAGAAAATCAGCCCCAGCATTTT. Translation: CASSLGENQPQHF.

The chain has TRBV30 and TRBJ2-7, with 9 bases lining up with TRBD1. The CDR3 is made up of 14 amino acids. From germline, CDR1 is GTSNPN and CDR2 SVGIG (reference sequence). Trimming removed 3 bases from V and 3 bases from J; junction bases left unmatched: 6. DNA for the CDR3: TGTGCCTGGAGAGGGACAGGGAGAGGCTACGAGCAGTACTTC. Its protein product is CAWRGTGRGYEQYF. The entire variable domain, with the rest obtained from reference TRBV30 and TRBJ2-7, is as follows: SQTIHQWPATLVQPVGSPLSLECTVEGTSNPNLYWYRQAAGRGLQLLFYSVGIGQISSEVPQNLSASRPQDRQFILSSKKLLLSDSGFYLCAWRGTGRGYEQYFGPGTRLTVT.

Of note for this clone: Distinct nucleotide sequences in the sample also encode this CDR3. The chain employs TRBV6-6 and TRBJ1-5, with 7 bases lining up with TRBD1. The germline CDR1 and CDR2 sequences are MNHNY and SVGAGI (reference sequence). CDR3 length: 15 amino acids. V was pared by 5 bases and J by 0 bases, with 4 bases of the junction left unmatched. The CDR3 DNA sequence: TGTGCCAGCAGTGGAGGGACAGTTAGCAATCAGCCCCAGCATTTT. As protein: CASSGGTVSNQPQHF.

The genes are TRBV12-5 and TRBJ2-7; 8 bases agree with TRBD1. V trimming: 1 base; J trimming: 2 bases; junction bases outside the gene matches: 4. CDR3 size: 15 residues. Germline-derived CDR1 and CDR2 are LGHNT and FRNRAP. The CDR3 region is CASGLGQGLTYEQYF. The DNA for the CDR3 is TGTGCTAGTGGTTTGGGACAGGGGTTAACCTACGAGCAGTACTTC.

The chain links TRBV29-1 to TRBJ1-1; 9 nucleotides align to TRBD1. Germline CDR1 is SQVTM and CDR2 is ANQGSEA. The CDR3 is made up of 13 amino acids. Trimming cost V 8 bases and J 5 bases; bases outside gene matches: 9. CDR3 sequence reads: CSSGQGLGTEAFF. For the CDR3, the DNA is TGCAGCTCGGGACAGGGCCTAGGGACTGAAGCTTTCTTT.

The rearrangement uses TRBV4-3 and TRBJ1-3; maybe TRBD1 (5 bases). The CDR3 contains 20 residues. Trimming pared 4 bases from V and 3 bases from J, leaving 28 bases between. CDR1 and CDR2 from the germline V gene are LGHNA and YSLEER. For the CDR3, the DNA is TGCGCCAGCAGCCCCTCCGGGGGTGGAGGGACGGGAACCTTTGGAAACACCATATATTTT. Its translation: CASSPSGGGGTGTFGNTIYF.

This chain links TRBV5-1 with TRBJ2-1; 9 bases fit TRBD2. This CDR3 spans 18 amino acids. Germline trimming cut 4 bases from V and 2 bases from J; bases unmatched to any gene: 13. Germline assignment: CDR1 SGHRS and CDR2 YFSETQ. The CDR3 is CASSPHGSGGNTYNEQFF. CDR3 bases: TGCGCCAGCAGCCCCCATGGGAGCGGGGGGAATACCTACAATGAGCAGTTCTTC. The entire variable domain, with the rest obtained from reference TRBV5-1 and TRBJ2-1, is as follows: KAGVTQTPRYLIKTRGQQVTLSCSPISGHRSVSWYQQTPGQGLQFLFEYFSETQRNKGNFPGRFSGRQFSNSRSEMNVSTLELGDSALYLCASSPHGSGGNTYNEQFFGPGTRLTVL.

The rearrangement joins TRBV27 to TRBJ1-1; D unresolved. V was pared by 6 bases and J by 1 base, with 3 bases between. Germline lookup yields CDR1 MNHEY and CDR2 SMNVEV (reference sequence). The CDR3 is 11 residues long. CDR3 DNA: TGTGCCAGCAGCGGGAACACTGAAGCTTTCTTT. This codes for CASSGNTEAFF.

The chain is built from TRBV5-1 and TRBJ2-3; D is unclear. The CDR3 totals 14 residues. Trimming shortened V by 0 bases and J by 5 bases, and 10 bases separated the two germline ends. Germline V gene sequence: CDR1 SGHRS, CDR2 YFSETQ. CDR3 nucleotides: TGCGCCAGCAGCTTGGGGCTAGTTGAAGATACGCAGTATTTT. It encodes CASSLGLVEDTQYF. The complete variable domain, with remaining parts taken from reference TRBV5-1 and TRBJ2-3, reads KAGVTQTPRYLIKTRGQQVTLSCSPISGHRSVSWYQQTPGQGLQFLFEYFSETQRNKGNFPGRFSGRQFSNSRSEMNVSTLELGDSALYLCASSLGLVEDTQYFGPGTRLTVL.

The J gene is TRBJ1-1, the V gene TRBV4-1; 7 bases match TRBD1. With 4 bases clipped from V and 2 bases from J, the junction kept 13 bases outside the gene matches. The V gene's germline CDR1 is MGHRA and CDR2 YSYEKL. This CDR3 comprises 17 residues. The CDR3 DNA follows: TGCGCCAGCAGCCCACGGATATGGGACAGCGAAAACACTGAAGCTTTCTTT. As protein: CASSPRIWDSENTEAFF.

About this clone: Other DNA sequences within the sample encode an identical CDR3. V is TRBV28 and J is TRBJ1-1, with 9 bases identical to TRBD1. The CDR3 length is 14 residues. Losses at the gene ends were 3 bases for V and 6 bases for J; bases not matched to a gene: 5. Germline V lookup: CDR1 MDHEN, CDR2 SYDVKM. DNA for the CDR3: TGTGCCAGCAGTTTTACAGGGGGCAGGGCTGAAGCTTTCTTT. Encoded protein: CASSFTGGRAEAFF.

The chain joins TRBV6-6 to TRBJ1-5; perhaps TRBD1 as D (6 bases). The CDR3 extends over 15 amino acids. Deletions cut 6 bases from V and 4 bases from J, with 16 bases between. In germline, CDR1 is MNHNY, CDR2 SVGAGI (reference sequence). The CDR3 protein is CASRLSTDRNQPQHF. In DNA, the CDR3 is TGTGCCAGCAGACTTTCGACGGACAGAAATCAGCCCCAGCATTTT.

The chain is built from TRBV6-5 and TRBJ2-7; 7 nucleotides agree with TRBD1. Germline V CDR1 and CDR2: MNHEY, SVGAGI. V dropped 6 bases and J dropped 4; count of bases not matched to a gene: 6. This CDR3 has 13 amino acids. CDR3: CASRPGQIYEQYF. In DNA, the CDR3 is TGTGCCAGCAGACCGGGACAGATTTACGAGCAGTACTTC.

This chain uses TRBV28 with TRBJ2-1, with TRBD2 matching over 8 bases. The J segment lost 4 bases and the V segment lost 5 bases, leaving 10 bases of the junction unmatched. Germline values: CDR1 MDHEN, CDR2 SYDVKM. The CDR3 spans 16 residues. CDR3 nucleotide sequence: TGTGCCAGCAGTCCCATGGGCGGGAGGCTATACAATGAGCAGTTCTTC. This sequence encodes CASSPMGGRLYNEQFF. The full variable domain, with the rest looked up from reference TRBV28 and TRBJ2-1, is DVKVTQSSRYLVKRTGEKVFLECVQDMDHENMFWYRQDPGLGLRLIYFSYDVKMKEKGDIPEGYSVSREKKERFSLILESASTNQTSMYLCASSPMGGRLYNEQFFGPGTRLTVL.

The V and J genes are TRBV5-4 and TRBJ1-1; 10 bases line up with TRBD1. The CDR3 spans 13 residues. J was trimmed by 10 bases and V by 2 bases; bases with no gene match: 5. CDR1 and CDR2 from the germline V gene are SGHNT and YYREEE (reference sequence). The DNA for the CDR3 is TGTGCCAGCAGCTTCCCGGGACAGGGGAGAGCTTTCTTT. This translates into CASSFPGQGRAFF.

The V and J genes are TRBV5-1 and TRBJ1-2, with 8 bases lining up with TRBD1. CDR1 is SGHRS and CDR2 is YFSETQ in the germline V gene. The CDR3 consists of 15 residues. Losses at the gene ends were 0 bases for V and 6 bases for J; bases not matched to a gene: 7. CDR3 nucleotide sequence: TGCGCCAGCAGCTTGGAGTCAGGGGGCCGTGATGGCTACACCTTC. Residues: CASSLESGGRDGYTF.

The chain links TRBV6-5 to TRBJ1-3; maybe TRBD1 (5 bases). In germline, CDR1 is MNHEY, CDR2 SVGAGI. With 6 bases removed from V and 2 bases from J, the gap between germline ends came to 11 bases. The CDR3 totals 14 residues. This chain's CDR3 is CASRSTETGNTIYF. The CDR3 DNA is TGTGCCAGCAGGTCGACAGAGACTGGAAACACCATATATTTT.

This chain joins TRBV2 and TRBJ1-1, with D maybe TRBD1 (5 bases). Trimming removed 2 bases from V and 2 bases from J, with 6 bases in between. CDR1 SNHLY and CDR2 FYNNEI come from the germline V gene. The CDR3 is 13 residues long. CDR3 nucleotide sequence: TGTGCCAGCAGTGAACAGGGCAACACTGAAGCTTTCTTT. Translating it yields CASSEQGNTEAFF.